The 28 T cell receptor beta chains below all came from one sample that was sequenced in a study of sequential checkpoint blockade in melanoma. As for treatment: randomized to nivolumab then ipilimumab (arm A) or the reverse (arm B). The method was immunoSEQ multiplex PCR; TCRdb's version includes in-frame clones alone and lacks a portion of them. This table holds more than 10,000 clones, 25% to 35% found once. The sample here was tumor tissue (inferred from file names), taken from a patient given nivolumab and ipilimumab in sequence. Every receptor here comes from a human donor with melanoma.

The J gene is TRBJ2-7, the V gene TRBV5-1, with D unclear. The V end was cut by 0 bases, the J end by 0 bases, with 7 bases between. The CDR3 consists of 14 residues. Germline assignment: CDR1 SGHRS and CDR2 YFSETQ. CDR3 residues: CASSLAVGSYEQYF. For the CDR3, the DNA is TGCGCCAGCAGCTTGGCCGTTGGCTCCTACGAGCAGTACTTC. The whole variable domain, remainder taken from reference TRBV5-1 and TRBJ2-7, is KAGVTQTPRYLIKTRGQQVTLSCSPISGHRSVSWYQQTPGQGLQFLFEYFSETQRNKGNFPGRFSGRQFSNSRSEMNVSTLELGDSALYLCASSLAVGSYEQYFGPGTRLTVT.

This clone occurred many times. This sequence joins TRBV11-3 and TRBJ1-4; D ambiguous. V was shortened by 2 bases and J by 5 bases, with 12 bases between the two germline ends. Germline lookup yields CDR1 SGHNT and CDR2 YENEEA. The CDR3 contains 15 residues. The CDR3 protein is CASSLIVGANEKLFF. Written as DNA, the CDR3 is TGTGCCAGCAGCTTAATAGTGGGTGCCAATGAAAAACTGTTTTTT.

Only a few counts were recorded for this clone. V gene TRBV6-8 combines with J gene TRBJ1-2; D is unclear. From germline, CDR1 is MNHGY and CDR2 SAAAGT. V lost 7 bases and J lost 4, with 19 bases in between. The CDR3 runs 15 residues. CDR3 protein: CASTPTLHRGYGYTF. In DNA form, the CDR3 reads TGTGCCAGCACCCCGACCTTGCACCGGGGCTATGGCTACACCTTC.

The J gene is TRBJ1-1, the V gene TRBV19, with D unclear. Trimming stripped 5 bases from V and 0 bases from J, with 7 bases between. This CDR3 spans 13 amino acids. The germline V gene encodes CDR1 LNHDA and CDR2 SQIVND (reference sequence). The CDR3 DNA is TGTGCCAGTAGTCCCCCCCTGAACACTGAAGCTTTCTTT. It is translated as CASSPPLNTEAFF.

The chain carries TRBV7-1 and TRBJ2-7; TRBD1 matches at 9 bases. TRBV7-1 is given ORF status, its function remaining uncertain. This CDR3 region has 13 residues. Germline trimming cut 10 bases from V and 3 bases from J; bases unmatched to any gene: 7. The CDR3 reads CATGTGSFYEQYF. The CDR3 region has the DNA TGTGCCACCGGGACAGGGTCATTCTACGAGCAGTACTTC.

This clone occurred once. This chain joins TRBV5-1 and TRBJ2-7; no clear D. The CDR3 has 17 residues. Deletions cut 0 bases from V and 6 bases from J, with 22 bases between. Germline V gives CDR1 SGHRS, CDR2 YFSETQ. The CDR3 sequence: CASSLGAVWAAAREQYF. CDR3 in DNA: TGCGCCAGCAGCTTGGGGGCCGTCTGGGCCGCGGCGCGCGAGCAGTACTTC.

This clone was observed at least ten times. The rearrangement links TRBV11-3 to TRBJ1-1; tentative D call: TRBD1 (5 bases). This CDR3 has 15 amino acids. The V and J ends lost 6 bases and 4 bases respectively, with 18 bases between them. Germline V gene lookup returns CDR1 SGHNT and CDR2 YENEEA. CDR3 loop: CASRLGAQRGTEAFF. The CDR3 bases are TGTGCCAGCAGACTAGGGGCCCAACGGGGCACTGAAGCTTTCTTT. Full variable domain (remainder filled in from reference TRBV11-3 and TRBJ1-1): EAGVVQSPRYKIIEKKQPVAFWCNPISGHNTLYWYLQNLGQGPELLIRYENEEAVDDSQLPKDRFSAERLKGVDSTLKIQPAELGDSAVYLCASRLGAQRGTEAFFGQGTRLTVV.

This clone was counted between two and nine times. CDR3 in DNA: TGCGCCAGCAGCTTGGATGGACAGGGGAACACTGAAGCTTTCTTT. It codes for CASSLDGQGNTEAFF. V gene TRBV5-1 combines with J gene TRBJ1-1; 8 bases agree with TRBD1. Germline V lookup: CDR1 SGHRS, CDR2 YFSETQ. The V and J ends lost 0 bases and 1 base, in that order; junction bases with no gene match: 2. The CDR3 spans 15 residues.

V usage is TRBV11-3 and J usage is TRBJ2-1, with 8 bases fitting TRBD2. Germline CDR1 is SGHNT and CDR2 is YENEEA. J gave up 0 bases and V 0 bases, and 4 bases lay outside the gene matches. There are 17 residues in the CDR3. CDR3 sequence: CASSLDVGRGSYNEQFF. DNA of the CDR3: TGTGCCAGCAGCTTAGATGTCGGGAGGGGCTCCTACAATGAGCAGTTCTTC.

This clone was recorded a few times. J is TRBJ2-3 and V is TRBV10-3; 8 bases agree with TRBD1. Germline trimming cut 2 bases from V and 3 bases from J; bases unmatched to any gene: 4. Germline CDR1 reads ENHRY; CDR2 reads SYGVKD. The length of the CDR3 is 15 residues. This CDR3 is CAISERGQDTDTQYF. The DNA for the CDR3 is TGTGCCATCAGTGAGCGGGGACAGGATACAGATACGCAGTATTTT.

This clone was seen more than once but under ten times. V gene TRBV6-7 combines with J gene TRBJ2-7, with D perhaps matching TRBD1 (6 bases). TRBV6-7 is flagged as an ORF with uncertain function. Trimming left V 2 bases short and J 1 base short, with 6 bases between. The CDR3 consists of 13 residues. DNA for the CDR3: TGTGCCAGCAGTTACAGGGGGTCCTACGAGCAGTACTTC. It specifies CASSYRGSYEQYF.

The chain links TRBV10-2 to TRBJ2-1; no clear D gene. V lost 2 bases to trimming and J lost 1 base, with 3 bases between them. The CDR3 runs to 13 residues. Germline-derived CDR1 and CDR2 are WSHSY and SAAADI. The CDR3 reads CASSEPSYNEQFF. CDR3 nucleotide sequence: TGCGCCAGCAGTGAGCCGTCCTACAATGAGCAGTTCTTC.

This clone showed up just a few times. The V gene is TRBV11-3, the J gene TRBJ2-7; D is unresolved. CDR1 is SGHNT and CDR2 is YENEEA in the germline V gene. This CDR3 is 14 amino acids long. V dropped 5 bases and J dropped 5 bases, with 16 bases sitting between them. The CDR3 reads CASSPTLNTHEQYF. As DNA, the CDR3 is TGTGCCAGCAGCCCAACCTTGAATACCCACGAGCAGTACTTC.

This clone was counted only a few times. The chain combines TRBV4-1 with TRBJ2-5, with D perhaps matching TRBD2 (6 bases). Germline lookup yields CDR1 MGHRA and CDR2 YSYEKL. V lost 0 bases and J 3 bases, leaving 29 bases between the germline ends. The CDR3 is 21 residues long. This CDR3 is CASSQEKGVGTGRKGEETQYF. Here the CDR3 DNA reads TGCGCCAGCAGCCAAGAGAAAGGAGTCGGGACGGGGAGGAAAGGGGAAGAGACCCAGTACTTC.

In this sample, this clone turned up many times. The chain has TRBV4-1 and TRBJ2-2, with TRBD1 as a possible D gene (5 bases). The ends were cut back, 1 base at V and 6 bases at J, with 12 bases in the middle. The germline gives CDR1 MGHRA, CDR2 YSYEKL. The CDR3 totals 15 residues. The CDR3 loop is CASSQAQGEPGELFF. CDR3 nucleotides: TGCGCCAGCAGCCAAGCGCAGGGTGAGCCCGGGGAGCTGTTTTTT.

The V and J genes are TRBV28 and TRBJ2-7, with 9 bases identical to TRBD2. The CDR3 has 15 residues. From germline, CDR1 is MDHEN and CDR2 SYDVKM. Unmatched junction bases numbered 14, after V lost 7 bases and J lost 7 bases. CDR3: CASISRVAGVGEQYF. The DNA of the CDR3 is TGTGCCAGCATTTCTAGGGTAGCGGGAGTGGGGGAGCAGTACTTC.

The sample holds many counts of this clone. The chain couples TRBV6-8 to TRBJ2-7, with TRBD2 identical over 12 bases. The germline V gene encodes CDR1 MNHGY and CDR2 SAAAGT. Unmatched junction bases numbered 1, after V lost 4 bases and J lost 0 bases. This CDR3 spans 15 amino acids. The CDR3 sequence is CASSLTSGSSYEQYF. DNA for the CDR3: TGTGCCAGCAGTTTGACTAGCGGGAGCTCCTACGAGCAGTACTTC.

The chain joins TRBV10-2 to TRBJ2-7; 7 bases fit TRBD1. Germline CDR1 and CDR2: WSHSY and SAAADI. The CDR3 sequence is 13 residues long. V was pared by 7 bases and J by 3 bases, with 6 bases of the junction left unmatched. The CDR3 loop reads CASKVTGDYEQYF. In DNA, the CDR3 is TGCGCCAGCAAAGTTACAGGGGACTACGAGCAGTACTTC.

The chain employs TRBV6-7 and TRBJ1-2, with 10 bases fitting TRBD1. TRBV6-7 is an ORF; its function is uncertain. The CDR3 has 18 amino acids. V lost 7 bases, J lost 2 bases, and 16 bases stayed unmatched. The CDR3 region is CASTLNPDRGATNYGYTF. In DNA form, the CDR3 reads TGTGCCAGCACCTTAAACCCGGACAGGGGGGCTACCAACTATGGCTACACCTTC.

The CDR3 coding sequence is TGCAGCGTTGTAGGACAGGGGGTCCTAAATGAGCAGTTCTTC. Protein: CSVVGQGVLNEQFF. V is TRBV29-1 and J is TRBJ2-1; TRBD1 matches 10 bases. The CDR3 runs 14 residues. Trimming removed 4 bases from V and 7 bases from J; junction bases left unmatched: 7. Per germline, CDR1 SQVTM and CDR2 ANQGSEA.

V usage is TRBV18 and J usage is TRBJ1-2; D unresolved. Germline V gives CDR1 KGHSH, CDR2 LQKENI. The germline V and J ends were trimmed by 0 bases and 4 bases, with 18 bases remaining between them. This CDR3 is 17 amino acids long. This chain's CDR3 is CASSPPRDTLASYGYTF. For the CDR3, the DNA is TGTGCCAGCTCACCACCAAGAGACACCCTCGCCTCCTATGGCTACACCTTC.

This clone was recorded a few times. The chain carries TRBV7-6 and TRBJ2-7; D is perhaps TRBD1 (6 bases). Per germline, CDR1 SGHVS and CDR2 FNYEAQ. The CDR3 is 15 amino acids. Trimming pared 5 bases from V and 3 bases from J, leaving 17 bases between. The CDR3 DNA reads TGTGCCAGCAGCGATGATGCAGGGGTAGGCTACGAGCAGTACTTC. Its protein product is CASSDDAGVGYEQYF.

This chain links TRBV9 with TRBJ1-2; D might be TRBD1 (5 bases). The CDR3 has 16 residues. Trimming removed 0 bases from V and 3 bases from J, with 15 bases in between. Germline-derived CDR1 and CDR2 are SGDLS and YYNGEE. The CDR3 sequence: CASSVGWAGPYYGYTF. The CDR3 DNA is TGTGCCAGCAGCGTAGGTTGGGCAGGGCCTTACTATGGCTACACCTTC.

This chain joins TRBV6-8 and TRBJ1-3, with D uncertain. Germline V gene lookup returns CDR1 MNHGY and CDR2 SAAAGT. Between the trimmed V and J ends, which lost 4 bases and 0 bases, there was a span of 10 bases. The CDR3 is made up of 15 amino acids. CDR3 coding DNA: TGTGCCAGCAGTTTGGGCAGCTACTCTGGAAACACCATATATTTT. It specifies CASSLGSYSGNTIYF.

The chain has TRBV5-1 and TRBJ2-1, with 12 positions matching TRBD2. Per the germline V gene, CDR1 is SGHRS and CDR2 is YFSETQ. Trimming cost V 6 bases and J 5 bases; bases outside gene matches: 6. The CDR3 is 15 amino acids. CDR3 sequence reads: CASTATSGSNNEQFF. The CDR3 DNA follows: TGCGCCAGCACAGCGACTAGCGGGAGTAACAATGAGCAGTTCTTC. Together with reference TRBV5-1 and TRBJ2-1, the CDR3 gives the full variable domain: KAGVTQTPRYLIKTRGQQVTLSCSPISGHRSVSWYQQTPGQGLQFLFEYFSETQRNKGNFPGRFSGRQFSNSRSEMNVSTLELGDSALYLCASTATSGSNNEQFFGPGTRLTVL.

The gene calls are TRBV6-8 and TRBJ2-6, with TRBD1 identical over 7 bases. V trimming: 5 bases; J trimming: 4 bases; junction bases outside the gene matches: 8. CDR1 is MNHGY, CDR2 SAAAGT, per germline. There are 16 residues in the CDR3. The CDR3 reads CASSPKDRVGANVLTF. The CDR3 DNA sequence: TGTGCCAGCAGTCCTAAAGACAGGGTCGGGGCCAACGTCCTGACTTTC.

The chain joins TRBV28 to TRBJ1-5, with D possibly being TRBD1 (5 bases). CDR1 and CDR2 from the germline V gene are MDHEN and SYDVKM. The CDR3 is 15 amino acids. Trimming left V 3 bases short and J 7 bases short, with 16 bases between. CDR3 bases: TGTGCCAGCAGTTTTGGGGGTGTAGGGGAACAGCCCCAGCATTTT. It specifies CASSFGGVGEQPQHF.

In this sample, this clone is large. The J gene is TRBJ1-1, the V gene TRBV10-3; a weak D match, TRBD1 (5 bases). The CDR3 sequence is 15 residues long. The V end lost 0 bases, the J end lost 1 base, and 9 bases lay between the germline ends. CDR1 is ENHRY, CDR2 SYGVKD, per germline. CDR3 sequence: CAISESPGWNTEAFF. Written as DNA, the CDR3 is TGTGCCATCAGTGAGTCCCCAGGGTGGAACACTGAAGCTTTCTTT.